This T cell receptor beta chain was sequenced during a study of blood T cell repertoires in COVID-19. Study summary: Collection of acute and convalescent COVID-19 samples took place in the United States, Italy and Spain.

Assay used: immunoSEQ multiplex PCR; TCRdb lists only in-frame clones, some missing. Here the sample spans about 240,000 clones, about 87% being singletons. Trimming removed 0 bases from V and 7 bases from J, with 9 bases in between. The CDR3 totals 13 residues. Germline V gene sequence: CDR1 LNHNV, CDR2 YYDKDF (reference sequence). The source of this sequence is a woman aged 25 to 39 with acute COVID-19. This sequence joins TRBV15 and TRBJ1-1; D remains ambiguous. What was sequenced was PBMCs or T cells enriched from blood (not recorded which). CDR3 nucleotide sequence: TGTGCCACCAGCAGAGATCGAGAGGGTGAAGCTTTCTTT. Residues: CATSRDREGEAFF.